This TCR beta chain is from a study of Graves' ophthalmopathy and Graves' hyperthyroidism. Across the study: Ahead of any treatment, peripheral blood was obtained at the initial diagnosis. The study, taken as a whole, reports: Most expanded thyroid clonotypes above 0.001 frequency also appeared in blood.

All donors with ophthalmopathy were recorded as having moderate-to-severe activity, CAS ≥3, NOSPECS ≥4 and a duration under 3 months. PBMCs came from 10 ml of fresh peripheral blood. Germline V gene data show CDR1 as KGHSH and CDR2 as LQKENI. V was cut by 0 bases and J by 7 bases, with 12 bases left in between. CDR3 length equals 14 residues. Amplified material comprised TCR beta CDR3 regions derived from RNA transcripts. Second-round multiplex PCR followed a first-round RT-PCR using HTBI primers. TCRdb processed the multiplex PCR reads anew with MiXCR; each CDR3 protein has one entry. The sample lists approximately 160,000 distinct CDR3 sequences, around 39% occurring once. The sample holds many counts of this clonotype. The antigen is not known.

The chain carries TRBV18 and TRBJ1-1; D not certain. This TCR derives from a man between 25 and 39 years old with Graves' ophthalmopathy. Sequences were obtained from peripheral blood. CDR3 protein: CASSPPVKTHEAFF. CDR3 nucleotides: TGTGCCAGCTCACCACCCGTGAAGACTCATGAAGCTTTCTTT. The variable domain in full, completed from reference TRBV18 and TRBJ1-1, reads NAGVMQNPRHLVRRRGQEARLRCSPMKGHSHVYWYRQLPEEGLKFMVYLQKENIIDESGMPKERFSAEFPKEGPSILRIQQVVRGDSAAYFCASSPPVKTHEAFFGQGTRLTVV.